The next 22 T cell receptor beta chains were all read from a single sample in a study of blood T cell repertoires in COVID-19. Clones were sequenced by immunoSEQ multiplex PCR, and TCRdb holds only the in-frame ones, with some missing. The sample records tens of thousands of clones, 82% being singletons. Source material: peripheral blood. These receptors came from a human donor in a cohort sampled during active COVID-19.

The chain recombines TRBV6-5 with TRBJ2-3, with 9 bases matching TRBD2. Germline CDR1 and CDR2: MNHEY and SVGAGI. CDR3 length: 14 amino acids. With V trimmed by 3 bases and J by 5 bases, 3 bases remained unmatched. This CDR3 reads CASSYSGGLDTQYF. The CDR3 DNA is TGTGCCAGCAGTTATAGCGGGGGCCTAGATACGCAGTATTTT.

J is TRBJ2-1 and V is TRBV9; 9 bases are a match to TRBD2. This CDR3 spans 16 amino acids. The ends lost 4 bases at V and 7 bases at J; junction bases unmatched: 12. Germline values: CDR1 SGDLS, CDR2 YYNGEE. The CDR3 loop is CASSFHAGLATNEQFF. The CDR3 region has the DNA TGTGCCAGCAGCTTTCACGCGGGACTAGCTACGAATGAGCAGTTCTTC.

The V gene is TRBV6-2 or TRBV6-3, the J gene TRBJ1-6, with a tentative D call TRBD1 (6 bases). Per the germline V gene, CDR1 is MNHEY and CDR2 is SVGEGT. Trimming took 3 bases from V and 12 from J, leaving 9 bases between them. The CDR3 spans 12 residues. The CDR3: CASSYWGLPLHF. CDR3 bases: TGTGCCAGCAGTTATTGGGGGCTACCCCTCCACTTT.

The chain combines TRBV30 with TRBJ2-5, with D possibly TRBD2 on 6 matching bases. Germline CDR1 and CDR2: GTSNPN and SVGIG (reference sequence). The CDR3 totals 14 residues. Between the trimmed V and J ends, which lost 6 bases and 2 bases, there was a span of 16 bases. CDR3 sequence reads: CACHSGGAQETQYF. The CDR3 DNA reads TGTGCCTGCCATTCCGGGGGAGCTCAAGAGACCCAGTACTTC.

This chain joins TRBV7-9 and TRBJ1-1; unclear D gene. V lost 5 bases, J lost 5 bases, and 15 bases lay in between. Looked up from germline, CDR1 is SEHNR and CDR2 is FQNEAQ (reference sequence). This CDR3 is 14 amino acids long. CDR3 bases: TGTGCCAGCAGCCCCTCCGGGAGTGGGACTGAAGCTTTCTTT. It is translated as CASSPSGSGTEAFF.

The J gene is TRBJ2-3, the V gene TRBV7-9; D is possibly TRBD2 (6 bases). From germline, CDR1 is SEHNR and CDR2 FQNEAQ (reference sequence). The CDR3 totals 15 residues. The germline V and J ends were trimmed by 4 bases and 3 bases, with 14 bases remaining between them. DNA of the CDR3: TGTGCCAGCAGCTCGTTGGGGGGAATAACAGATACGCAGTATTTT. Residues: CASSSLGGITDTQYF.

The DNA of the CDR3 is TGTGCCAGCAGAATGGGAGTGAGGCCGACTAATGAAAAACTGTTTTTT. Residues: CASRMGVRPTNEKLFF. The chain has TRBV11-2 and TRBJ1-4; no clear D gene. Germline CDR1 reads SGHAT; CDR2 reads FQNNGV. Trimming took off 6 bases at V and 2 bases at J, with 16 bases between the two ends. The CDR3 length is 16 residues.

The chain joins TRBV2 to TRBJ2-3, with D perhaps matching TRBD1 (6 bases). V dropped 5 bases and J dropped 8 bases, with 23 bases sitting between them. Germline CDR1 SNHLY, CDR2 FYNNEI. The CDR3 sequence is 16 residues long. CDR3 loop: CASSPPTRQEEGTQYF. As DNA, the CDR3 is TGTGCCAGCAGTCCCCCGACCCGACAGGAAGAGGGTACGCAGTATTTT.

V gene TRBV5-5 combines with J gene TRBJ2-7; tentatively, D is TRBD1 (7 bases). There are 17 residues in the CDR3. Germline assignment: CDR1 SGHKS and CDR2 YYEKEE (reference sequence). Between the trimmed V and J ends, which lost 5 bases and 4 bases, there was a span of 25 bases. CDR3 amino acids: CASRHYLQGTQAYEQYF. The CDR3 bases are TGTGCCAGCAGGCATTATCTACAGGGGACTCAGGCATACGAGCAGTACTTC.

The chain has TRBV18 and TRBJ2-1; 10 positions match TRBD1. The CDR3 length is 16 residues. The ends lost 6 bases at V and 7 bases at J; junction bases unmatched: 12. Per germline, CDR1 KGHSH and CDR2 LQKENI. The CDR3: CASSFLGQGGRNEQFF. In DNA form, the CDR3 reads TGTGCCAGCTCGTTTCTAGGACAGGGGGGGAGAAATGAGCAGTTCTTC.

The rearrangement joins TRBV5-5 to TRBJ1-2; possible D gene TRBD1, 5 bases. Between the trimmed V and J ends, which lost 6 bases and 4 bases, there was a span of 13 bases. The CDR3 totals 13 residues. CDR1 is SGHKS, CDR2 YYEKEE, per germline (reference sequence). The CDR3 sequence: CASTPGGGYGYTF. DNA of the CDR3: TGTGCCAGCACCCCGGGGGGAGGCTATGGCTACACCTTC. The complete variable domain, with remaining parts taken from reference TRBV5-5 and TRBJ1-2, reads DAGVTQSPTHLIKTRGQQVTLRCSPISGHKSVSWYQQVLGQGPQFIFQYYEKEERGRGNFPDRFSARQFPNYSSELNVNALLLGDSALYLCASTPGGGYGYTFGSGTRLTVV.

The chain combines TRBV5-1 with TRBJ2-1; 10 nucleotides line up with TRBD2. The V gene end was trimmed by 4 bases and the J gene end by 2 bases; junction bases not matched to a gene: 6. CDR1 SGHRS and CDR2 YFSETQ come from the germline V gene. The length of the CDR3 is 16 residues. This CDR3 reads CASSIPLAGAYNEQFF. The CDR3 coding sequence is TGCGCCAGCAGCATCCCCCTAGCGGGGGCCTACAATGAGCAGTTCTTC.

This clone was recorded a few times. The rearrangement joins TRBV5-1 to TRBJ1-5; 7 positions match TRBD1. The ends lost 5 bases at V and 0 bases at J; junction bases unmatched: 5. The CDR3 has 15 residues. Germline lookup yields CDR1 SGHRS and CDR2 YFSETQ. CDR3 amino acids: CASRETGNSNQPQHF. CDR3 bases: TGCGCCAGCAGGGAGACAGGGAATAGCAATCAGCCCCAGCATTTT.

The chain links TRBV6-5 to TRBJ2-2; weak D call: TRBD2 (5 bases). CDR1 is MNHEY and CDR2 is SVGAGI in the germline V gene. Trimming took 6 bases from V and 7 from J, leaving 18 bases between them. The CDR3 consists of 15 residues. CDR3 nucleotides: TGTGCCAGCAGCCGAAGGAGGTATATCGGCGGGGAGCTGTTTTTT. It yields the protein CASSRRRYIGGELFF.

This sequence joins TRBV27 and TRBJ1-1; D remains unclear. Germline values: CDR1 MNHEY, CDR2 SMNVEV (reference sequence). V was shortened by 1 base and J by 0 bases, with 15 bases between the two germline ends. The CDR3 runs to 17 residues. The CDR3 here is CASSLLSNSLMNTEAFF. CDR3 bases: TGTGCCAGCAGTTTATTAAGTAACAGCCTCATGAACACTGAAGCTTTCTTT.

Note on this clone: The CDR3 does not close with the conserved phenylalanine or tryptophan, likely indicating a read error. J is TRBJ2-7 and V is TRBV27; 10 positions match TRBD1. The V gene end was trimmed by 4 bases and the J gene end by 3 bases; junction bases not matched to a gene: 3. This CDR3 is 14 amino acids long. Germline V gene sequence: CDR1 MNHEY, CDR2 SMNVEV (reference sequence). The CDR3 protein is CASSSGTGDYEQYL. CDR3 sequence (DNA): TGTGCCAGCAGTTCTGGGACAGGGGACTACGAGCAGTACCTC.

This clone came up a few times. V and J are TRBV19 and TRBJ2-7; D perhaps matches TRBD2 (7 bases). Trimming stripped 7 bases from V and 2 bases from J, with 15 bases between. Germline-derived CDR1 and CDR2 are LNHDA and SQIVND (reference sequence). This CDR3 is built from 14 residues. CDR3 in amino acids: CASNAGALPYEQYF. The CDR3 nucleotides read TGTGCCAGTAATGCGGGGGCCCTGCCCTACGAGCAGTACTTC.

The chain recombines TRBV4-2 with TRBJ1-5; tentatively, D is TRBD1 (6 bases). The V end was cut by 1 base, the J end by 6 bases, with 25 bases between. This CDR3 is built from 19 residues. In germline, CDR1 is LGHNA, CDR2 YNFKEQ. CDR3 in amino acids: CASSQAGAFRTSSGQPQHF. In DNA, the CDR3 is TGTGCCAGCAGCCAAGCAGGGGCGTTCCGGACATCATCGGGTCAGCCCCAGCATTTT.

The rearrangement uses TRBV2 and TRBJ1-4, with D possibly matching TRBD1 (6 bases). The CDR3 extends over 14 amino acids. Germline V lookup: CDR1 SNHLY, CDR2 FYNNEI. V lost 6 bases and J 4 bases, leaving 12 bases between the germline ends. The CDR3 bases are TGTGCCAGCAGCAAACAGGGATTTAATGAAAAACTGTTTTTT. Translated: CASSKQGFNEKLFF.

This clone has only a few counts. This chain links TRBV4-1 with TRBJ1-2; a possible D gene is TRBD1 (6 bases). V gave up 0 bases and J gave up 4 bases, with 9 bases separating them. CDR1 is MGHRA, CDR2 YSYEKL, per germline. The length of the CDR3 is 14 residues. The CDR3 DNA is TGCGCCAGCAGCCAAGAATCCAGGGGCTATGGCTACACCTTC. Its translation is CASSQESRGYGYTF.

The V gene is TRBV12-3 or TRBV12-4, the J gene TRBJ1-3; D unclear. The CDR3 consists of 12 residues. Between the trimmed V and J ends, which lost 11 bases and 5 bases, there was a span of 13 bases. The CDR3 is CAARRGRNTIYF. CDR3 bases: TGTGCCGCCCGCCGGGGTAGAAACACCATATATTTT.

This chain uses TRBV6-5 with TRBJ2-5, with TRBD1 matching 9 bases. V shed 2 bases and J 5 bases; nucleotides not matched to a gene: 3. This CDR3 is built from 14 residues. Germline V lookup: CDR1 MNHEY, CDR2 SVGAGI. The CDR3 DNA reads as TGTGCCAGCAGTTACGTAGGGACAGGGGAGACCCAGTACTTC. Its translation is CASSYVGTGETQYF.